This is a list of T cell receptor beta chains from one sample in a study of T cell responses to AZD1222 COVID-19 vaccine. Only in-frame clones appear in the TCRdb table, and some are missing; sequencing was by immunoSEQ multiplex PCR. The profile shows more than 250,000 clones, 93% of them singletons. This sample comprised peripheral blood, obtained on day 0 of AZD1222 vaccination. These TCRs come from an adult in good health. The CDR3 runs from the conserved cysteine through the conserved F or W. A D gene is named only where the DNA matches it firmly. Size is stated for part of the rows, as once, few or many counts, or as a class when the clone is expanded.

v_call	d_call	cdr3_length	clone_size	j_call	cdr3_nt	cdr3_aa
TRBV15	-	13	-	TRBJ2-7	TGTGCCACCAGCGACAGGAGAACCTACGAGCAGTACTTC	CATSDRRTYEQYF
TRBV5-6	-	17	-	TRBJ1-2	TGTGCCAGCAGCTCGTCTCGAAGGGGGAATTTCAACTATGGCTACACCTTC	CASSSSRRGNFNYGYTF
TRBV29-1	-	13	-	TRBJ2-4	TGCAGCGTTGAAGGGGGGACCAAAAACATTCAGTACTTC	CSVEGGTKNIQYF
TRBV20-1	-	10	-	TRBJ1-2	TGCAGTGCTCAGGGAAGCGGCTACACCTTC	CSAQGSGYTF
TRBV2	-	15	-	TRBJ2-3	TGTGCCAGCAGTGAAGCGAGGTCTAGCACAGATACGCAGTATTTT	CASSEARSSTDTQYF
TRBV24-1	TRBD1	13	-	TRBJ1-2	TGTGCCACCAGTTCGGGACAGGGGGATGGCTACACCTTC	CATSSGQGDGYTF
TRBV28	-	14	once	TRBJ1-5	TGTGCCAGCAGTTTGTGGGAACGCAATCAGCCCCAGCATTTT	CASSLWERNQPQHF
TRBV5-1	-	16	-	TRBJ2-6	TGCGCCAGCAGCTTGGGTCAGAACTCTGGGGCCAACGTCCTGACTTTC	CASSLGQNSGANVLTF
TRBV7-9	TRBD1	15	-	TRBJ1-5	TGTGCCAGCAGCTGGGGACAGGGAGAAAATCAGCCCCAGCATTTT	CASSWGQGENQPQHF
TRBV7-9	-	9	-	TRBJ2-1	TGTGCCAGCCGGGACTTGGAGTTCTTC	CASRDLEFF
TRBV5-1	TRBD1	13	-	TRBJ1-2	TGCGCCAGCAGCTCGACAGGGACATCTGGCTACACCTTC	CASSSTGTSGYTF
TRBV2	TRBD2	16	-	TRBJ2-1	TGTGCCAGCAGCCCAACGGACTCTTCGGGGGGCAATGAGCAGTTCTTC	CASSPTDSSGGNEQFF
TRBV20-1	-	15	-	TRBJ1-1	TGCAGTGCTCGTGAGGGCTCTTCTCGGAACACTGAAGCTTTCTTT	CSAREGSSRNTEAFF
TRBV25-1	TRBD2	15	-	TRBJ2-1	TGTGCCAGCACGAAGCCGGGACTAGGGGTGGGTGAGCAGTTCTTC	CASTKPGLGVGEQFF
TRBV9	TRBD2	14	-	TRBJ2-7	TGTGCCAGCAGCCCTCCTAGCGGGAGTGTCGAGCAGTACTTC	CASSPPSGSVEQYF
TRBV7-8	TRBD1	17	-	TRBJ2-1	TGTGCCAGCAGCTTAGGATTCCGGGACAGGGGAAGGAATGAGCAGTTCTTC	CASSLGFRDRGRNEQFF
TRBV7-9	TRBD1	15	few	TRBJ1-2	TGTGCCAGCAGCTTCCAACGGACAGGGGGCGGGGGCTACACCTTC	CASSFQRTGGGGYTF
TRBV28	-	14	-	TRBJ1-1	TGTGCCAGCAGTATCAGTCCCATGAACACTGAAGCTTTCTTT	CASSISPMNTEAFF
TRBV18	TRBD1	16	-	TRBJ2-2	TGTGCCAGCTCACCGCGCCGGACAGGGGAGACCGGGGAGCTGTTTTTT	CASSPRRTGETGELFF
TRBV2	-	12	-	TRBJ1-5	TGTGCCAGCAGTCAAGGCAATCAGCCCCAGCATTTT	CASSQGNQPQHF
TRBV5-4	-	14	-	TRBJ2-3	TGTGCCAGCAGCTTGGCGGGGGAAACAGATACGCAGTATTTT	CASSLAGETDTQYF
TRBV18	-	14	-	TRBJ1-5	TGTGCCAGCTCACCGAGTGGAGGGGTACAGCCCCAGCATTTT	CASSPSGGVQPQHF
TRBV18	-	14	once	TRBJ1-2	TGTGCCAGCTCCCCTAATAGCGACTCCTATGGCTACACCTTC	CASSPNSDSYGYTF
TRBV14	TRBD2	14	once	TRBJ2-7	TGTGCCAGCAGCCAAAAGGTCTTAGCGGGAGTGAAGTACTTC	CASSQKVLAGVKYF
TRBV15	TRBD2	16	-	TRBJ2-3	TGTGCCACCAGCAGTTGGACGGGAGGAGGGCTTGATACGCAGTATTTT	CATSSWTGGGLDTQYF
TRBV5-5	-	13	-	TRBJ1-1	TGTGCCAGCAGCTCGGGGACTCCGCCTGAAGCTTTCTTT	CASSSGTPPEAFF
TRBV28	-	15	-	TRBJ1-4	TGTGCCAGCAGGTCAATCCGGGATGTTAATGAAAAACTGTTTTTT	CASRSIRDVNEKLFF
TRBV5-6	-	13	-	TRBJ1-2	TGTGCCAGCAGCTTGCAGGGTGACTATGGCTACACCTTC	CASSLQGDYGYTF
TRBV28	TRBD1	15	once	TRBJ2-1	TGTGCCAGCAGCCAACATGGACAGGGGCGCAATGAGCAGTTCTTC	CASSQHGQGRNEQFF
TRBV19	-	14	-	TRBJ1-1	TGTGCCAGTAGTTCCTTGGGACGGCACACTGAAGCTTTCTTT	CASSSLGRHTEAFF
TRBV5-1	-	16	once	TRBJ1-3	TGCGCCAGCAGCTTGCCAGAGGCCGCCTCTGGAAACACCATATATTTT	CASSLPEAASGNTIYF
TRBV7-2	TRBD2	16	-	TRBJ2-1	TGTGCCAGCAGCTTCGGACTAGCGGGAGGTGTCAATGAGCAGTTCTTC	CASSFGLAGGVNEQFF
TRBV2	-	15	-	TRBJ1-2	TGTGCCAGCAGTGAGGGGCAGGGACGTAGCTATGGCTACACCTTC	CASSEGQGRSYGYTF
TRBV10-2	TRBD2	14	-	TRBJ2-2	TGCGCCAGCAGTCTAGCGGGGGGCACCGGGGAGCTGTTTTTT	CASSLAGGTGELFF
TRBV10-3	TRBD1	14	-	TRBJ1-5	TGTGCCATCAGGGGACAGGGGGCGGATCAGCCCCAGCATTTT	CAIRGQGADQPQHF
TRBV20-1	-	12	-	TRBJ1-5	TGCAGTGCTAGTCGGCCAAATCAGCCCCAGCATTTT	CSASRPNQPQHF
TRBV24-1	-	16	-	TRBJ2-1	TGTGCCACCAGTGATTTGGACGATGCAGGGGTCAATGAGCAGTTCTTC	CATSDLDDAGVNEQFF
TRBV11-2	-	12	-	TRBJ2-7	TGTGCCAGCAGCTTAGGCCGGTCCGAGCAGTACTTC	CASSLGRSEQYF
TRBV6-1	-	16	-	TRBJ1-5	TGTGCCAGCAGTGCTGAAGTGGGGGTGGGCAATCAGCCCCAGCATTTT	CASSAEVGVGNQPQHF
TRBV5-1	-	14	-	TRBJ2-7	TGCGCCAGCAGCTTGGCCGGGGGAGACTACGAGCAGTACTTC	CASSLAGGDYEQYF
TRBV4-2	-	12	-	TRBJ2-2	TGTGCCAGCAGATACAGGGACGGGGAGCTGTTTTTT	CASRYRDGELFF
TRBV3-1/TRBV3-2	-	16	-	TRBJ2-1	TGTGCCAGCAGCCACCAGGGACTGGATCTTTACAATGAGCAGTTCTTC	CASSHQGLDLYNEQFF
TRBV18	-	14	-	TRBJ1-2	TGTGCCAGCTCACCGGGGCAGGGGAACTATGGCTACACCTTC	CASSPGQGNYGYTF
TRBV20-1	-	10	-	TRBJ2-1	TGCAGCGGCGGGGTCCATGAGCAGTTCTTC	CSGGVHEQFF
TRBV5-5	-	14	-	TRBJ2-7	TGTGCCAGCAGCCAAGACTTGCCAGCCGCGGGGCAGTACTTC	CASSQDLPAAGQYF
TRBV5-1	-	15	-	TRBJ2-1	TGCGCCAGCAGCTCACAGGGAATAGGGCACAATGAGCAGTTCTTC	CASSSQGIGHNEQFF
TRBV3-1/TRBV3-2	TRBD1	15	-	TRBJ2-2	TGTGCCAGCAGCCAAGTAGGGACAGGGGCCGGGGAGCTGTTTTTT	CASSQVGTGAGELFF
TRBV13	TRBD2	16	-	TRBJ2-3	TGTGCCAGCAGCTTAGGCCCAGCGGGGACCACAGATACGCAGTATTTT	CASSLGPAGTTDTQYF
TRBV30	-	15	few	TRBJ2-3	TGTGCCGGAGGGGTGGTTTGGGGTGCCACAGATACGCAGTATTTT	CAGGVVWGATDTQYF
TRBV5-1	-	15	-	TRBJ1-2	TGCGCCAGCAGCTTGGGGCAGAACGCTAACTATGGCTACACCTTC	CASSLGQNANYGYTF
TRBV6-1	TRBD2	14	-	TRBJ2-7	TGTGCCAGCAGTGAAATATTAGCGGGAGTCAGGCAGTACTTC	CASSEILAGVRQYF
TRBV2	-	11	-	TRBJ1-2	TGTGCCAGCCGGATTCTTTATGGCTACACCTTC	CASRILYGYTF
TRBV5-4	TRBD1	15	few	TRBJ2-2	TGTGCCAGCAGCTCCGGGACAGCGAACACCGGGGAGCTGTTTTTT	CASSSGTANTGELFF
TRBV7-2	TRBD1	13	-	TRBJ1-1	TGTGCCAGCAGCTCCAGACAGGGGATTGAAGCTTTCTTT	CASSSRQGIEAFF
TRBV3-1/TRBV3-2	-	14	once	TRBJ2-5	TGTGCCAGCAGCCAAGGAACCCTCCAAGAGACCCAGTACTTC	CASSQGTLQETQYF
TRBV29-1	TRBD1	14	-	TRBJ1-2	TGCAGCGTTGAAACAGGGGGTCTTCACTATGGCTACACCTTC	CSVETGGLHYGYTF
TRBV4-3	TRBD2	16	-	TRBJ2-7	TGCGCCAGCAGCCAGCAACCGGGACTAGCGGGATTCGCGCTGTACTTC	CASSQQPGLAGFALYF
TRBV15	TRBD1	15	-	TRBJ1-2	TGTGCCACCAGGGGGGGGACAGGGGATAACTATGGCTACACCTTC	CATRGGTGDNYGYTF
TRBV3-1/TRBV3-2	-	18	-	TRBJ1-4	TGTGCCAGCAGCCTCCTTCGGGGACGCGGTACCATTGGGGAAAAACTGTTTTTT	CASSLLRGRGTIGEKLFF